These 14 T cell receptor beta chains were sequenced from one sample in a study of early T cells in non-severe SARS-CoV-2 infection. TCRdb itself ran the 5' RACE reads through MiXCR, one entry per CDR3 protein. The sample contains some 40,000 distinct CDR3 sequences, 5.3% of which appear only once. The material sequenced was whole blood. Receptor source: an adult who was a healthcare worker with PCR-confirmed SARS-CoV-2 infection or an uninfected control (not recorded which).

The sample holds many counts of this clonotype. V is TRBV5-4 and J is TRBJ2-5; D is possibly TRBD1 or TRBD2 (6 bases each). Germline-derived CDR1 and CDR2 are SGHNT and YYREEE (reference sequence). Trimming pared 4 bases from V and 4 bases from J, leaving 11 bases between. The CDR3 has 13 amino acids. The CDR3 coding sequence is TGTGCCAGCAGCGGCGGGACAAGAGAGACCCAGTACTTC. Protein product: CASSGGTRETQYF. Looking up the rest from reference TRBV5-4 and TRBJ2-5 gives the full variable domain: ETGVTQSPTHLIKTRGQQVTLRCSSQSGHNTVSWYQQALGQGPQFIFQYYREEENGRGNFPPRFSGLQFPNYSSELNVNALELDDSALYLCASSGGTRETQYFGPGTRLLVL.

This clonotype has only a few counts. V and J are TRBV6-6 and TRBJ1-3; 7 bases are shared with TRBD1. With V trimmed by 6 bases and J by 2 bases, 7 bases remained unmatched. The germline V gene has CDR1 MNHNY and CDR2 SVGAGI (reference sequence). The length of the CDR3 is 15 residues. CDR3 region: CASSSTGEPGNTIYF. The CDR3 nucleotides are TGTGCCAGCAGCAGCACAGGGGAGCCTGGAAACACCATATATTTT.

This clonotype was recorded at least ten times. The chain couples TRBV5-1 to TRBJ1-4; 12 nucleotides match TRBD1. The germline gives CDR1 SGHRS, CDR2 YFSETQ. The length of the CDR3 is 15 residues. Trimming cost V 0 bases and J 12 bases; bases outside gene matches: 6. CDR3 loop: CASSLEAGQGAELFF. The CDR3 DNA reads TGCGCCAGCAGCTTGGAAGCGGGACAGGGGGCTGAACTGTTTTTT.

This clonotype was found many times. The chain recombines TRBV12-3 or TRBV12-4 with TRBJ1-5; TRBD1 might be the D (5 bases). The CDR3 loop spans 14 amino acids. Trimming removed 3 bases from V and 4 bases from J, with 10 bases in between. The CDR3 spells CASSLLGGNQPQHF. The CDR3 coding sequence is TGTGCCAGCAGTTTGTTGGGGGGTAATCAGCCCCAGCATTTT.

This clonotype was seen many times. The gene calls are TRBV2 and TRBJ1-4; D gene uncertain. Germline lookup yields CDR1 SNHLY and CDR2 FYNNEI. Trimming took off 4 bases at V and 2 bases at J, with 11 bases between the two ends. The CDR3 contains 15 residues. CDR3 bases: TGTGCCAGCAGTGTTAGGCCCAGCACTAATGAAAAACTGTTTTTT. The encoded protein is CASSVRPSTNEKLFF.

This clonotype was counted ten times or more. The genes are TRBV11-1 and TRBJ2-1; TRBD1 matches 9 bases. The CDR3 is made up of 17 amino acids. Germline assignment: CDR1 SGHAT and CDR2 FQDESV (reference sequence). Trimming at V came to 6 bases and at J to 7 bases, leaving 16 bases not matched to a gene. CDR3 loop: CASRTSTGDREGNEQFF. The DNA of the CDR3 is TGTGCCAGCAGGACGTCTACCGGGGACAGGGAGGGAAATGAGCAGTTCTTC.

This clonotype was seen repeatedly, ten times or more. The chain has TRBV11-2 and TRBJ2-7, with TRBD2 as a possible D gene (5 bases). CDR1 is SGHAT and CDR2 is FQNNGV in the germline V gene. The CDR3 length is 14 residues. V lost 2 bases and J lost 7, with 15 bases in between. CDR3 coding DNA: TGTGCCAGCAGCTTACGGTGGGGAGCAGATGAGCAGTACTTC. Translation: CASSLRWGADEQYF.

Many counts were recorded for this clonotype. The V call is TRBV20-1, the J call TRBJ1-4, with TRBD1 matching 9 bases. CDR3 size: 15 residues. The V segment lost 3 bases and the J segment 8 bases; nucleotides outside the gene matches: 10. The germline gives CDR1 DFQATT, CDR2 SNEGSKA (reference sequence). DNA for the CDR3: TGCAGTGCTAGCCGGCTTGGGACAGGGAGCGAAAAACTGTTTTTT. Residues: CSASRLGTGSEKLFF.

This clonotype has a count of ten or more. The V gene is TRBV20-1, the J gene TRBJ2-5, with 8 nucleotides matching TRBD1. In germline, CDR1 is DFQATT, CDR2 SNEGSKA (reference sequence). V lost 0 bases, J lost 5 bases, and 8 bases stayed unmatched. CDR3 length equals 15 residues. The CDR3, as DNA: TGCAGTGCTAGAGACCCCCAGGGGGCAGGGGAGACCCAGTACTTC. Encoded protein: CSARDPQGAGETQYF.

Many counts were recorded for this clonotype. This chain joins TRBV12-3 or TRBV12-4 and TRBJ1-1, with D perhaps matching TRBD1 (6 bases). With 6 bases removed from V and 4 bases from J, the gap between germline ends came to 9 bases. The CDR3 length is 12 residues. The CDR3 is CASSRTVTEAFF. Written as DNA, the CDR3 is TGTGCCAGCAGCCGGACAGTCACTGAAGCTTTCTTT.

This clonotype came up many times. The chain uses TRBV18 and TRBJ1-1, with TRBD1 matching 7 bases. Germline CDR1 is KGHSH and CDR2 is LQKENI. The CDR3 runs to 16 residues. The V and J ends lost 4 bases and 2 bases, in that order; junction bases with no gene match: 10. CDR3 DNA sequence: TGTGCCAGCTCACGACGACAGGGAGCTTCTAACACTGAAGCTTTCTTT. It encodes CASSRRQGASNTEAFF. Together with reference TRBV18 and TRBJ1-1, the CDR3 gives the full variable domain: NAGVMQNPRHLVRRRGQEARLRCSPMKGHSHVYWYRQLPEEGLKFMVYLQKENIIDESGMPKERFSAEFPKEGPSILRIQQVVRGDSAAYFCASSRRQGASNTEAFFGQGTRLTVV.

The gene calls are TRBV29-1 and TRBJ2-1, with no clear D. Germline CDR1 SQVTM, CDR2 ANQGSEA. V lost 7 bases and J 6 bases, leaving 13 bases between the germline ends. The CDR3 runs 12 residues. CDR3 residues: CSAGRSGNEQFF. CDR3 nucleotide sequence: TGCAGCGCTGGTCGTAGTGGCAATGAGCAGTTCTTC.

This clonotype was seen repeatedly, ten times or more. This CDR3 is CASSQGSRGTEAFF. CDR3 coding DNA: TGTGCCAGCAGCCAAGGATCAAGGGGGACTGAAGCTTTCTTT. The gene calls are TRBV3-1 and TRBJ1-1, with a possible D match to TRBD1 (6 bases). This CDR3 spans 14 amino acids. The V gene lost 1 base and the J gene lost 5 bases, with 11 bases spanning the gap. Germline V lookup: CDR1 LGHDT, CDR2 YNNKEL (reference sequence).

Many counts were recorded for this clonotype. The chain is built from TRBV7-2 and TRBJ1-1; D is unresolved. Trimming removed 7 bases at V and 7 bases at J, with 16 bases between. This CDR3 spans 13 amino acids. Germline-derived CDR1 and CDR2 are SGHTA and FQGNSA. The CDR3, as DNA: TGTGCCAGCACCCCCCCACTCCGGAGTGAAGCTTTCTTT. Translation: CASTPPLRSEAFF. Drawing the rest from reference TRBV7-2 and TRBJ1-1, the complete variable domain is GAGVSQSPSNKVTEKGKDVELRCDPISGHTALYWYRQSLGQGLEFLIYFQGNSAPDKSGLPSDRFSAERTGGSVSTLTIQRTQQEDSAVYLCASTPPLRSEAFFGQGTRLTVV.